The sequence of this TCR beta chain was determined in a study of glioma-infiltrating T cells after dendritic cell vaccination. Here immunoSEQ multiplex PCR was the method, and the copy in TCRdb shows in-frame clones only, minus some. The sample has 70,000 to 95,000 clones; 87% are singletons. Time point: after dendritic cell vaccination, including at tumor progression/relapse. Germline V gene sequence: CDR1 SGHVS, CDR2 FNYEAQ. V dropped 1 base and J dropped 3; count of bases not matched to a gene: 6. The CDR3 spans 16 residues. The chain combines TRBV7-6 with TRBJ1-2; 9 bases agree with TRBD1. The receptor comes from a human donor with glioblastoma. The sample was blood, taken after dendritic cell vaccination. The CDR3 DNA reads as TGTGCCAGCAGCTTAGACCACAGGGGGCTCGACTATGGCTACACCTTC. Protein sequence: CASSLDHRGLDYGYTF.